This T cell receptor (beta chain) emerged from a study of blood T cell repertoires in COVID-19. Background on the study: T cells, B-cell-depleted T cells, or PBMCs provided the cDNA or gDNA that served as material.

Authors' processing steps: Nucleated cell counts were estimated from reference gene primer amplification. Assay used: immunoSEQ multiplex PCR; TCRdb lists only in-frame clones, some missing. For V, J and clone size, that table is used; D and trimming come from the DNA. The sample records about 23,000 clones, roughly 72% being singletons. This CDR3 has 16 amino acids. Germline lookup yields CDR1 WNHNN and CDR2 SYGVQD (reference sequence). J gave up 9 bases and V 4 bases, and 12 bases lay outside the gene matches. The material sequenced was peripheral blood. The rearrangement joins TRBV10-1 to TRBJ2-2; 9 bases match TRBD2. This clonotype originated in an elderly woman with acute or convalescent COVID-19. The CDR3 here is CASSGPTSGAGRELFF. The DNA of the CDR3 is TGCGCCAGCAGTGGCCCGACTAGCGGAGCGGGACGGGAGCTGTTTTTT.